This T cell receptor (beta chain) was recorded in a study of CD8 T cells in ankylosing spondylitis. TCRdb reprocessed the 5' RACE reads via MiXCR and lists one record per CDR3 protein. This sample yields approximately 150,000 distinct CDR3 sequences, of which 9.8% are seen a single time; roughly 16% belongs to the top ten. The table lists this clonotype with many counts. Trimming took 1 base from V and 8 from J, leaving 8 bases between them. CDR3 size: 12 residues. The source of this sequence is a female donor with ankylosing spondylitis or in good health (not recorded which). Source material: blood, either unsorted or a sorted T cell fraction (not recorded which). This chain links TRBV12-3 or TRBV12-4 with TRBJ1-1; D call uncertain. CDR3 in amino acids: CASSLVPGEAFF. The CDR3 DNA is TGTGCCAGCAGTTTAGTTCCAGGAGAAGCTTTCTTT.